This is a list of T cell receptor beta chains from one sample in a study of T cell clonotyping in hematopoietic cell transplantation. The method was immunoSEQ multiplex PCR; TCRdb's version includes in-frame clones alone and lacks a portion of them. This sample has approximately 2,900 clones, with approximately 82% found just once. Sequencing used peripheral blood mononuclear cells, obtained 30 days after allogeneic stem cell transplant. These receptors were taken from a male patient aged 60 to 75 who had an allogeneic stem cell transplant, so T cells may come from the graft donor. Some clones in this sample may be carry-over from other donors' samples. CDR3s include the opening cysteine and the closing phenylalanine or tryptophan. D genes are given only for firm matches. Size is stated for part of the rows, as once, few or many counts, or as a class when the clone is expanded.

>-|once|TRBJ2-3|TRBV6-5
CASSVSGATDTQYF
TGTGCCAGCAGCGTTAGCGGAGCCACAGATACGCAGTATTTT
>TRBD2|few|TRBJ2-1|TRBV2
CASSELAGRYNEQFF
TGTGCCAGCAGCGAACTAGCGGGGAGATACAATGAGCAGTTCTTC
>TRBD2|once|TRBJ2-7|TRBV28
CATRTSGRGSPYEQYF
TGTGCCACAAGGACTAGCGGGAGGGGGTCTCCCTACGAGCAGTACTTC
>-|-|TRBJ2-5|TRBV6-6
CASSYGNQETQYF
TGTGCCAGCAGTTACGGAAACCAAGAGACCCAGTACTTC
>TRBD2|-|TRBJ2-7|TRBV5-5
CASSRTSGSGYEQYF
TGTGCCAGCAGCCGGACTAGCGGGAGTGGGTACGAGCAGTACTTC
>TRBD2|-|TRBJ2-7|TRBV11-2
CASSETLLADQPYEQYF
TGTGCCAGCAGCGAAACCCTACTAGCGGACCAGCCCTACGAGCAGTACTTC
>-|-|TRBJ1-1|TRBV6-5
CASWGGWGINTEAFF
TGTGCCAGCTGGGGGGGCTGGGGGATTAACACTGAAGCTTTCTTT
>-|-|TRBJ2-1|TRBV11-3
CASSLGNEQFF
TGTGCCAGCAGCTTAGGGAATGAGCAGTTCTTC
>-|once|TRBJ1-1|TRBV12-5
CASGLGSEAFF
TGTGCTAGTGGTTTGGGATCTGAAGCTTTCTTT
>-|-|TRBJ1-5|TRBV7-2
CASSFWQENQPQHF
TGTGCCAGCAGCTTTTGGCAGGAGAATCAGCCCCAGCATTTT
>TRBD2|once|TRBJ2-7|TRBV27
CASSARLAGSYEQYF
TGTGCCAGCAGTGCTCGACTAGCGGGGAGCTACGAGCAGTACTTC
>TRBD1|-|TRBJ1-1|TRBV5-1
CASRGQDANTEAFF
TGCGCCAGCAGGGGACAGGATGCGAACACTGAAGCTTTCTTT
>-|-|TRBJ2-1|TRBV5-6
CASSCRVWGCNEQFF
TGTGCCAGCAGCTGCAGGGTATGGGGCTGCAATGAGCAGTTCTTC
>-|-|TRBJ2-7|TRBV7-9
CASSSRAFAYEQYF
TGTGCCAGCAGCTCCCGGGCGTTCGCGTACGAGCAGTACTTC
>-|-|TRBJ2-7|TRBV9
CASGPGNYEQYF
TGTGCCAGCGGTCCGGGAAACTACGAGCAGTACTTC
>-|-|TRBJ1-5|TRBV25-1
CASSESRLTAFLNQPQHF
TGTGCCAGCAGTGAATCAAGGCTAACCGCTTTCCTAAATCAGCCCCAGCATTTT
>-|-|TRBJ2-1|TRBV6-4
CARYDEQFF
TGTGCCCGATATGATGAGCAGTTCTTC
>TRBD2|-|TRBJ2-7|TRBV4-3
CASSRYYGAGDAYEQYF
TGCGCCAGCAGCCGGTACTACGGAGCGGGAGACGCCTACGAGCAGTACTTC
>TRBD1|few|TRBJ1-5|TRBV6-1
CASGQGNQPQHF
TGTGCCAGCGGACAGGGAAATCAGCCCCAGCATTTT
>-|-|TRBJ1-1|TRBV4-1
CASSPPTGMNTEAFF
TGCGCCAGCAGCCCCCCAACAGGGATGAACACTGAAGCTTTCTTT
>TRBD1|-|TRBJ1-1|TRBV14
CASSPLTGGTEAFF
TGTGCCAGCAGCCCATTGACAGGGGGGACTGAAGCTTTCTTT
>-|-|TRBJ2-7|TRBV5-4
CASSSPTPPDEQYF
TGTGCCAGCAGCTCCCCCACACCGCCGGACGAGCAGTACTTC
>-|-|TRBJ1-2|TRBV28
CASSYSGARGYTF
TGTGCCAGCAGTTATTCAGGAGCTAGGGGCTACACCTTC
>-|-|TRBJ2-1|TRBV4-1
CASGTRGDNEQFF
TGCGCCAGCGGAACCAGGGGGGACAATGAGCAGTTCTTC